These 30 T cell receptor beta chains were sequenced from one sample in a study of T cells after posttransplantation cyclophosphamide. Repertoires were generated with immunoSEQ multiplex PCR, while TCRdb's copy carries only in-frame clones and drops some. The sample yields fewer than 35,000 clones, without any singletons. Source material: PBMCs. These receptor sequences come from a woman aged 60-75 years in good health, CMV-negative, and a related stem cell transplant donor.

The table lists this clone with a few counts. This chain uses TRBV28 with TRBJ2-7; 8 nucleotides agree with TRBD2. The CDR3 loop spans 18 amino acids. Germline V gene data show CDR1 as MDHEN and CDR2 as SYDVKM. J was trimmed by 5 bases and V by 3 bases; bases with no gene match: 18. The CDR3 loop reads CASSFNPPWREDFDEQYF. In DNA form, the CDR3 reads TGTGCCAGCAGTTTTAACCCCCCATGGCGGGAGGATTTCGACGAGCAGTACTTC.

This clone was detected many times. The V and J genes are TRBV28 and TRBJ1-1, with D tentatively TRBD1 (5 bases). V lost 2 bases to trimming and J lost 4 bases, with 17 bases between them. This CDR3 region has 16 residues. In germline, CDR1 is MDHEN, CDR2 SYDVKM. Written as DNA, the CDR3 is TGTGCCAGCAGTTTAGGGCCGGCGCCTAGGGGCACTGAAGCTTTCTTT. Translation: CASSLGPAPRGTEAFF.

This sequence joins TRBV5-1 and TRBJ2-3; TRBD1 agrees at 9 bases. Trimming removed 4 bases from V and 3 bases from J; junction bases left unmatched: 3. This CDR3 contains 14 residues. The germline V gene has CDR1 SGHRS and CDR2 YFSETQ. This chain's CDR3 is CASSPDRGTDTQYF. CDR3 nucleotides: TGCGCCAGCAGCCCTGACAGGGGGACAGATACGCAGTATTTT.

The genes are TRBV30 and TRBJ2-2; 10 positions agree with TRBD1. CDR3 length: 14 amino acids. CDR1 and CDR2 from the germline V gene are GTSNPN and SVGIG (reference sequence). J gave up 6 bases and V 8 bases, and 9 bases lay outside the gene matches. The chain's CDR3 is CAGPGTGDAGELFF. CDR3 in DNA: TGTGCCGGCCCCGGGACAGGGGATGCCGGGGAGCTGTTTTTT.

The V call is TRBV30, the J call TRBJ1-3; a weak D match, TRBD1 (6 bases). The CDR3 runs to 15 residues. Between the trimmed V and J ends, which lost 2 bases and 4 bases, there was a span of 15 bases. Germline CDR1 is GTSNPN and CDR2 is SVGIG (reference sequence). The CDR3 DNA is TGTGCCTGGAGTTTGGCGGGGGCGCGGGGAAACACCATATATTTT. Encoded protein: CAWSLAGARGNTIYF.

This clone came up many times. V is TRBV28 and J is TRBJ1-2, with TRBD1 matching 9 bases. Germline-derived CDR1 and CDR2 are MDHEN and SYDVKM. The CDR3 covers 14 residues. V lost 7 bases, J lost 9 bases, and 12 bases stayed unmatched. Written as DNA, the CDR3 is TGTGCCAGCACCTTTAAACAGGGGGCCATCAGCTACACCTTC. It translates to CASTFKQGAISYTF.

This clone was seen ten or more times. CDR3 loop: CASSRPDYGYTF. CDR3 DNA: TGTGCCAGCTCACGGCCAGATTATGGCTACACCTTC. The chain uses TRBV18 and TRBJ1-2; D is uncertain. The CDR3 is made up of 12 amino acids. V gave up 4 bases and J gave up 5 bases, with 8 bases separating them. Germline values: CDR1 KGHSH, CDR2 LQKENI.

This clone was counted ten times or more. The chain combines TRBV30 with TRBJ1-1; no clear D. Trimming took 5 bases from V and 5 from J, leaving 6 bases between them. The CDR3 totals 10 residues. Germline CDR1 and CDR2: GTSNPN and SVGIG (reference sequence). The CDR3 reads CAWGGTEAFF. Written as DNA, the CDR3 is TGTGCCTGGGGCGGGACTGAAGCTTTCTTT.

This clone was observed at least ten times. The chain couples TRBV7-2 to TRBJ2-7; unclear D gene. In germline, CDR1 is SGHTA, CDR2 FQGNSA. Trimming removed 4 bases at V and 2 bases at J, with 3 bases between. The CDR3 is made up of 11 amino acids. As DNA, the CDR3 is TGTGCCAGCAGCTCAGCCTACGAGCAGTACTTC. It translates to CASSSAYEQYF.

In its sample, this clone was seen many times. The chain has TRBV4-3 and TRBJ2-5, with D perhaps matching TRBD1 (5 bases). Trimming took 0 bases from V and 5 from J, leaving 13 bases between them. Germline V gene data show CDR1 as LGHNA and CDR2 as YSLEER. The CDR3 is 15 residues long. The CDR3 loop is CASSQDFSGLETQYF. DNA of the CDR3: TGCGCCAGCAGCCAAGATTTTTCAGGGTTGGAGACCCAGTACTTC.

This clone has ten or more counts. The junction departs from the called germline gene at one end, perhaps through a read error. This sequence joins TRBV7-2 and TRBJ2-1; 11 bases match TRBD2. The CDR3 contains 16 residues. CDR1 SGHTA and CDR2 FQGNSA come from the germline V gene. Written as DNA, the CDR3 is TGTGCCAGCAGCCTAGCAGTAGCGGGAGGGCAAAATGAGCAGTTCTTC. Protein product: CASSLAVAGGQNEQFF.

This clone was recorded a few times. The chain has TRBV5-1 and TRBJ2-5; D might be TRBD1 (5 bases). CDR1 SGHRS and CDR2 YFSETQ come from the germline V gene. V was cut by 4 bases and J by 0 bases, with 7 bases left in between. There are 13 residues in the CDR3. Here the CDR3 DNA reads TGCGCCAGCAGCACAGGAGACCAAGAGACCCAGTACTTC. It encodes CASSTGDQETQYF.

Only a few counts were recorded for this clone. The chain has TRBV18 and TRBJ2-7; 10 nucleotides agree with TRBD1. Germline-derived CDR1 and CDR2 are KGHSH and LQKENI. Trimming cost V 3 bases and J 4 bases; bases outside gene matches: 3. There are 14 residues in the CDR3. Here the CDR3 DNA reads TGTGCCAGCTCACCCGGGACAGGGGAATACGAGCAGTACTTC. This sequence encodes CASSPGTGEYEQYF.

This clone was recorded many times. The chain couples TRBV9 to TRBJ1-1; D not certain. Trimming cost V 3 bases and J 5 bases, with 14 bases left between them. Germline V gene sequence: CDR1 SGDLS, CDR2 YYNGEE. The CDR3 is made up of 14 amino acids. CDR3 DNA sequence: TGTGCCAGCAGCGGAATCCTGGGCAATACTGAAGCTTTCTTT. Its translation is CASSGILGNTEAFF.

This clone was seen at least ten times. The chain combines TRBV5-4 with TRBJ2-2, with 9 nucleotides matching TRBD2. Germline CDR1 is SGHNT and CDR2 is YYREEE (reference sequence). V lost 4 bases to trimming and J lost 0 bases; unmatched junction nucleotides: 4. This CDR3 is 16 amino acids long. As DNA, the CDR3 is TGTGCCAGCAGCCCGACTAGCGGTACGAACACCGGGGAGCTGTTTTTT. Amino acids: CASSPTSGTNTGELFF.

This clone came up many times. CDR3: CASSLVGGSYIQYF. In DNA form, the CDR3 reads TGTGCCAGCAGTTTAGTTGGGGGCAGTTACATTCAGTACTTC. V usage is TRBV28 and J usage is TRBJ2-4; D possibly corresponds to TRBD1 (6 bases). With 2 bases removed from V and 8 bases from J, the gap between germline ends came to 13 bases. CDR1 is MDHEN, CDR2 SYDVKM, per germline. The CDR3 runs 14 residues.

The J gene is TRBJ1-2, the V gene TRBV27, with TRBD1 matching over 7 bases. The junction had 5 bases not matched to a gene; V was cut back by 3 bases and J by 4 bases. The CDR3 is made up of 14 amino acids. CDR1 and CDR2 (germline): MNHEY, SMNVEV (reference sequence). Here the CDR3 reads CASSFLDRAYGYTF. The CDR3 DNA reads TGTGCCAGCAGTTTCCTTGACAGGGCCTATGGCTACACCTTC.

The chain employs TRBV27 and TRBJ1-2, with 8 nucleotides matching TRBD1. This CDR3 has 14 amino acids. Germline V gives CDR1 MNHEY, CDR2 SMNVEV (reference sequence). The V and J ends lost 6 bases and 8 bases, in that order; junction bases with no gene match: 11. In DNA, the CDR3 is TGTGCCAGCAGCGAAGAATACAGGGGGGACGGCTACACCTTC. Translating gives CASSEEYRGDGYTF.

The chain combines TRBV30 with TRBJ2-3, with 8 bases lining up with TRBD1. CDR1 and CDR2 from the germline V gene are GTSNPN and SVGIG (reference sequence). The CDR3 is 14 amino acids. V shed 2 bases, J shed 5 bases, and the junction held 6 bases outside the gene matches. CDR3 coding DNA: TGTGCCTGGAGTCTTGGACAGGGAGTAGATACGCAGTATTTT. Translating gives CAWSLGQGVDTQYF.

This clone has ten or more counts. The V and J genes are TRBV6-5 and TRBJ2-1, with 9 bases that match TRBD1. V shed 6 bases, J shed 2 bases, and the junction held 2 bases outside the gene matches. CDR3 length: 14 residues. The germline gives CDR1 MNHEY, CDR2 SVGAGI. The CDR3 is CASRGTGTYNEQFF. In nucleotides, the CDR3 is TGTGCCAGCAGGGGGACAGGGACCTACAATGAGCAGTTCTTC.

Ten or more counts support this clone. The chain couples TRBV5-6 to TRBJ1-2, with TRBD1 matching 7 bases. This CDR3 has 14 amino acids. V lost 5 bases and J lost 4; bases outside the gene matches: 8. CDR1 SGHDT and CDR2 YYEEEE come from the germline V gene. The chain's CDR3 is CASRAMRQGYGYTF. The CDR3 coding sequence is TGTGCCAGCAGGGCAATGCGACAGGGCTATGGCTACACCTTC.

This clone was seen many times. The rearrangement joins TRBV5-1 to TRBJ2-1; possible D gene TRBD1, 6 bases. This CDR3 has 16 residues. Trimming took off 0 bases at V and 9 bases at J, with 19 bases between the two ends. The V gene's germline CDR1 is SGHRS and CDR2 YFSETQ. The chain's CDR3 is CASSLDSAKPGAEQFF. In DNA, the CDR3 is TGCGCCAGCAGCTTGGATTCGGCTAAGCCAGGGGCTGAGCAGTTCTTC. The whole variable domain, remainder taken from reference TRBV5-1 and TRBJ2-1, is KAGVTQTPRYLIKTRGQQVTLSCSPISGHRSVSWYQQTPGQGLQFLFEYFSETQRNKGNFPGRFSGRQFSNSRSEMNVSTLELGDSALYLCASSLDSAKPGAEQFFGPGTRLTVL.

The rearrangement uses TRBV25-1 and TRBJ2-6; 7 bases are shared with TRBD1. Germline CDR1 MGHDK, CDR2 SYGVNS. The ends lost 8 bases at V and 2 bases at J; junction bases unmatched: 9. The CDR3 covers 16 residues. The DNA of the CDR3 is TGTGCCAGCCGCCCCACAGGGGAAACTGGGGCCAACGTCCTGACTTTC. It translates to CASRPTGETGANVLTF.

This clone was observed at least ten times. The chain links TRBV7-2 to TRBJ2-7; 10 bases match TRBD2. Trimming removed 0 bases from V and 4 bases from J; junction bases left unmatched: 0. CDR3 length: 14 residues. Germline loops: CDR1 SGHTA, CDR2 FQGNSA. Here the CDR3 DNA reads TGTGCCAGCAGCTTAGCAGCGGGAGGGTACGAGCAGTACTTC. Translating gives CASSLAAGGYEQYF.

The rearrangement joins TRBV5-6 to TRBJ2-2, with 7 bases lining up with TRBD1. This CDR3 has 15 residues. V lost 1 base and J lost 2; bases outside the gene matches: 2. From germline, CDR1 is SGHDT and CDR2 YYEEEE. The CDR3 spells CASSLWDRNTGELFF. In DNA form, the CDR3 reads TGTGCCAGCAGCTTGTGGGACAGAAACACCGGGGAGCTGTTTTTT.

This clone was counted at least ten times. V gene TRBV6-1 combines with J gene TRBJ2-6; TRBD1 might be the D (5 bases). Looked up from germline, CDR1 is MNHNS and CDR2 is SASEGT. The CDR3 covers 15 residues. With 6 bases removed from V and 0 bases from J, the gap between germline ends came to 9 bases. As DNA, the CDR3 is TGTGCCAGCAGGGCTGACAGCTCTGGGGCCAACGTCCTGACTTTC. Its protein product is CASRADSSGANVLTF.

In its sample, this clone was seen a few times. The chain has TRBV29-1 and TRBJ2-3; D might be TRBD1 (5 bases). Trimming took 2 bases from V and 1 from J, leaving 10 bases between them. The CDR3 covers 14 residues. The germline V gene encodes CDR1 SQVTM and CDR2 ANQGSEA. The CDR3 loop is CSVELAGRTDTQYF. CDR3 nucleotides: TGCAGCGTTGAATTGGCAGGGCGCACAGATACGCAGTATTTT.

This clone was counted only a few times. The rearrangement joins TRBV29-1 to TRBJ2-2, with D possibly matching TRBD2 (6 bases). Germline CDR1 reads SQVTM; CDR2 reads ANQGSEA. This CDR3 has 15 amino acids. Trimming took off 7 bases at V and 5 bases at J, with 20 bases between the two ends. Written as DNA, the CDR3 is TGCAGCGCGACCTTTGGGACTCCCAATACCGGGGAGCTGTTTTTT. Protein product: CSATFGTPNTGELFF.

At least ten counts were recorded for this clone. This chain connects TRBV24-1 to TRBJ1-4, with 7 bases matching TRBD1. Germline CDR1 is KGHDR and CDR2 is SFDVKD. The CDR3 runs to 15 residues. V lost 3 bases and J lost 8; bases outside the gene matches: 8. The CDR3 sequence: CATSDPGQFEEKLFF. As DNA, the CDR3 is TGTGCCACCAGTGATCCGGGACAGTTTGAGGAAAAACTGTTTTTT.

This clone was seen ten or more times. This chain joins TRBV28 and TRBJ2-6; D perhaps matches TRBD2 (6 bases). Trimming removed 7 bases from V and 2 bases from J, with 12 bases in between. The germline CDR1 and CDR2 sequences are MDHEN and SYDVKM. This CDR3 is built from 15 residues. CDR3: CASKGREAGANVLTF. The DNA for the CDR3 is TGTGCCAGCAAGGGCAGGGAGGCTGGGGCCAACGTCCTGACTTTC.